This TCR beta chain was captured by sequencing in a study of shared clonotypes between healthy human individuals. The authors loaded 150 to 250 ng DNA, tens of thousands of T cell genomes, into sorted-subset replicate PCRs. The protocol was immunoSEQ multiplex PCR, while the TCRdb copy is restricted to in-frame clones and leaves out a portion. The sample records under 1,900,000 clones, about 98.5% being singletons. This CDR3 has 15 residues. CDR1 is ENHRY, CDR2 SYGVKD, per germline. V lost 4 bases to trimming and J lost 5 bases; unmatched junction nucleotides: 11. Regarding this clone: As yet, its antigen is unknown.

Study outcomes and limitations: Memory subsets had estimated richness that was generally smaller than that of naive subsets.

The V and J genes are TRBV10-3 and TRBJ2-7; TRBD2 aligns across 7 bases. This sequence originates from a man aged 30 to 45 in good health. The source material was naive CD4+ T cells sorted from blood. The subset was: CD45RA+ positively selected. The CDR3 sequence is CAISVVAGVTDEQYF. For the CDR3, the DNA is TGTGCCATCAGTGTTGTTGCGGGGGTCACCGACGAGCAGTACTTC.